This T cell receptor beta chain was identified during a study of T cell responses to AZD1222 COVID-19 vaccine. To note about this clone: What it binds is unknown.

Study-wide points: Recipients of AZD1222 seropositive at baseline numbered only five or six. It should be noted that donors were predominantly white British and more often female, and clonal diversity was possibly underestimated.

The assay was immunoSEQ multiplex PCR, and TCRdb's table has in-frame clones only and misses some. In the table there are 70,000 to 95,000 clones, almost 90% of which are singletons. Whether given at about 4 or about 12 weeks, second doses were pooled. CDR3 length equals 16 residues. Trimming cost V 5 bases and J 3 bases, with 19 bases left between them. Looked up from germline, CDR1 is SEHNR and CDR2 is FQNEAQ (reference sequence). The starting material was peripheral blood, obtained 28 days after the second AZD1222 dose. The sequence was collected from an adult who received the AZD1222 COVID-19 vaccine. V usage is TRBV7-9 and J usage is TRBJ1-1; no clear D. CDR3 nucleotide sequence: TGTGCCAGCAGCCCACCTAGTCTGAGGGTTGACACTGAAGCTTTCTTT. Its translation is CASSPPSLRVDTEAFF.